The source of this T cell receptor beta chain is a study of blood T cell repertoires in COVID-19. Looking at the study overall: Samples came from the United States, Italy and Spain, spanning acute and convalescent COVID-19.

Deletions cut 0 bases from V and 6 bases from J, with 6 bases between. The CDR3 has 13 amino acids. CDR1 and CDR2 (germline): SGHDT, YYEEEE. Assay used: immunoSEQ multiplex PCR; TCRdb lists only in-frame clones, some missing. The table lists 300,000 to 500,000 clones, approximately 88% of them singletons. This chain uses TRBV5-6 with TRBJ2-2; D is undetermined. The source is a middle-aged woman with acute COVID-19. The sequenced sample was PBMCs or T cells enriched from blood (not recorded which). The CDR3 sequence is CASSLGGAGELFF. CDR3 DNA: TGTGCCAGCAGCTTGGGTGGAGCCGGGGAGCTGTTTTTT.